The entry that follows covers one T cell receptor beta chain sequence. The same CDR3 arises from other DNA sequences in this sample as well. In the authors' methods: Researchers report that nucleated cell counts were estimated from reference gene primer amplification. Profiling relied on immunoSEQ multiplex PCR, and the TCRdb table lists in-frame clones only, not all of them. V, J and clone size reflect that table, while D and trimming were determined from the DNA. Of around 250,000 clones in the sample, roughly 80% were seen once. With 0 bases removed from V and 2 bases from J, the gap between germline ends came to 10 bases. This CDR3 comprises 15 residues. Per germline, CDR1 KGHSH and CDR2 LQKENI. This entry comes from a study of blood T cell repertoires in COVID-19. Study as a whole: Sites in the United States, Italy and Spain provided acute and convalescent COVID-19 samples.

The TCR sequence derives from a woman aged 18-35 years with acute or convalescent COVID-19. The J gene is TRBJ2-5, the V gene TRBV18, with a possible D match to TRBD1 (5 bases). The sequenced material came from peripheral blood. CDR3 sequence reads: CASSPPGAYQETQYF. The CDR3 region has the DNA TGTGCCAGCTCACCACCTGGGGCTTATCAAGAGACCCAGTACTTC.